A single count supports the clone carrying this T cell receptor (beta chain). Its target is not known. The sample originates from a study of cytomegalovirus exposure and HLA in healthy donors. Study results and caveats: Cytomegalovirus-associated status was assigned to about 180 TCR beta chains.

At sampling all donors were nominally healthy, likely with unrecorded immune exposures. Amplification used 60 Vbeta primers and 13 Jbeta primers. TCRdb's copy holds only in-frame clones and misses some; the assay was immunoSEQ multiplex PCR. The sample has approximately 120,000 clones; under 85% are singletons. Unmatched junction bases numbered 9, after V lost 7 bases and J lost 4 bases. This CDR3 has 16 residues. Germline V gives CDR1 SGHVS, CDR2 FNYEAQ. Source material: PBMCs. The chain has TRBV7-6 and TRBJ2-2; 10 bases agree with TRBD2. This clonotype was sampled from a man younger than 40 in good health and CMV-seronegative. CDR3 in amino acids: CASKTLAGVITGELFF. The CDR3 DNA reads as TGTGCCAGCAAAACTCTAGCGGGGGTGATCACCGGGGAGCTGTTTTTT.